This T cell receptor beta chain appears in the sequencing data of a study of blood T cell repertoires in COVID-19. In the study overall: There were acute and convalescent COVID-19 samples, and they came from the United States, Italy and Spain. T cells, B-cell-depleted T cells, or PBMCs supplied cDNA or gDNA.

In germline, CDR1 is SQVTM, CDR2 ANQGSEA. V shed 4 bases and J 1 base; nucleotides not matched to a gene: 6. This CDR3 region has 14 residues. Methods used by the authors: From reference gene primer amplification, estimates of nucleated cell counts were derived. Using immunoSEQ multiplex PCR, the repertoire was profiled, and TCRdb retains in-frame clones only, with some absent. That table gives V, J and clone size, and the DNA gave D and trimming. There are 300,000 to 400,000 clones in the sample; around nine tenths occur only once, and about 3.5% lies in the top ten. The V gene is TRBV29-1, the J gene TRBJ1-1; 7 bases match TRBD1. This receptor was identified in a woman between 18 and 29 years old who had recovered from COVID-19. The sequenced sample was peripheral blood. The CDR3 DNA is TGCAGCGTTGCGGGAGCAGGGGGGAACACTGAAGCTTTCTTT. Its translation: CSVAGAGGNTEAFF.